The 29 T cell receptor beta chains given below trace back to one sample, sequenced in a study of cytomegalovirus exposure and HLA in healthy donors. Primers included in the PCR were 60 Vbeta and 13 Jbeta primers. Generated by immunoSEQ multiplex PCR, the TCRdb table keeps only in-frame clones and is missing some. The sample records around 100,000 clones, around 72% being singletons. Sequenced input: PBMCs. The receptor source for this set is a male donor in good health and CMV-seropositive.

The chain combines TRBV11-2 with TRBJ1-2; tentative D call: TRBD1 (5 bases). CDR1 and CDR2 from the germline V gene are SGHAT and FQNNGV. Between the trimmed V and J ends, which lost 6 bases and 1 base, there was a span of 18 bases. CDR3 length: 16 amino acids. The CDR3 coding sequence is TGTGCCAGCAGAGGGGTTACAGGAACCCTTAACTATGGCTACACCTTC. Translated: CASRGVTGTLNYGYTF.

This clone was detected a few times. V usage is TRBV7-8 and J usage is TRBJ1-1; no definite D call. CDR1 is SGHVS and CDR2 is FQNEAQ in the germline V gene. The V and J ends lost 7 bases and 1 base respectively, with 13 bases between them. The CDR3 consists of 14 residues. The CDR3 loop reads CASTTPWANTEAFF. DNA for the CDR3: TGTGCCAGCACCACCCCCTGGGCGAACACTGAAGCTTTCTTT.

This chain uses TRBV19 with TRBJ1-4; 7 bases agree with TRBD1. The V segment lost 4 bases and the J segment 6 bases; nucleotides outside the gene matches: 11. CDR1 and CDR2 from the germline V gene are LNHDA and SQIVND (reference sequence). This CDR3 contains 16 residues. The CDR3 loop reads CASSRGQDRAYEKLFF. CDR3 nucleotides: TGTGCCAGTAGTAGGGGTCAAGACAGGGCCTATGAAAAACTGTTTTTT.

The chain links TRBV5-8 to TRBJ2-6; TRBD1 might be the D (5 bases). The CDR3 is 16 residues long. From germline, CDR1 is SGHTS and CDR2 YDEGEE. Trimming took off 6 bases at V and 4 bases at J, with 17 bases between the two ends. The DNA of the CDR3 is TGTGCCAGCAACCTTTTAATTGGACAAGGGGCCAACGTCCTGACTTTC. Translating it yields CASNLLIGQGANVLTF.

This clone was seen more than once but under ten times. The rearrangement joins TRBV28 to TRBJ1-4; TRBD1 aligns across 9 bases. V lost 10 bases and J lost 6; bases outside the gene matches: 3. The CDR3 covers 12 residues. The germline gives CDR1 MDHEN, CDR2 SYDVKM. CDR3 sequence (DNA): TGTGCCACCAGACAGGGGGATGAAAAACTGTTTTTT. This gives the protein CATRQGDEKLFF.

The chain joins TRBV29-1 to TRBJ2-7, with D perhaps matching TRBD2 (7 bases). The CDR3 is 15 residues long. CDR1 SQVTM and CDR2 ANQGSEA come from the germline V gene. V lost 2 bases and J lost 3, with 17 bases in between. The CDR3 spells CSVERGEGGVYEQYF. CDR3 bases: TGCAGCGTTGAACGGGGTGAGGGGGGGGTCTACGAGCAGTACTTC.

This sequence joins TRBV7-2 and TRBJ2-3; D gene uncertain. Trimming cost V 6 bases and J 5 bases, with 6 bases left between them. Looked up from germline, CDR1 is SGHTA and CDR2 is FQGNSA. The CDR3 is 11 residues long. The CDR3 sequence: CASRSQDTQYF. The CDR3 region has the DNA TGTGCCAGCAGATCCCAAGATACGCAGTATTTT.

This clone was counted once. The rearrangement uses TRBV9 and TRBJ1-3, with unresolved D. CDR1 and CDR2 (germline): SGDLS, YYNGEE. The CDR3 contains 17 residues. V was cut by 2 bases and J by 0 bases, with 15 bases left in between. The CDR3 sequence is CASSVNSGGPSGNTIYF. The CDR3 coding sequence is TGTGCCAGCAGCGTCAACTCCGGCGGCCCCTCTGGAAACACCATATATTTT.

In this sample, this clone turned up once. CDR3 nucleotide sequence: TGTGCCAGCAGTTCCATCCCGACTAGCGGCCAAGAGACCCAGTACTTC. Protein sequence: CASSSIPTSGQETQYF. The chain recombines TRBV28 with TRBJ2-5; 9 bases line up with TRBD2. Losses at the gene ends were 4 bases for V and 1 base for J; bases not matched to a gene: 7. CDR1 is MDHEN, CDR2 SYDVKM, per germline. The CDR3 sequence is 16 residues long.

V is TRBV7-7 and J is TRBJ2-3; TRBD1 is a possible D gene (5 bases). V was pared by 5 bases and J by 11 bases, with 17 bases between. The CDR3 loop spans 13 amino acids. Germline CDR1 and CDR2: SSHAT and FNYEAQ (reference sequence). The CDR3 spells CASSPRTDGQQYF. The DNA of the CDR3 is TGTGCCAGCAGCCCTAGGACGGACGGACAGCAGTATTTT.

This chain connects TRBV5-6 to TRBJ1-5, with D possibly matching TRBD1 (5 bases). This CDR3 is 14 amino acids long. Germline V gene lookup returns CDR1 SGHDT and CDR2 YYEEEE. V was trimmed by 3 bases and J by 7 bases, leaving 14 bases between them. The CDR3 loop is CASSWGGREQPQHF. The CDR3 nucleotides are TGTGCCAGCAGCTGGGGGGGGAGGGAACAGCCCCAGCATTTT.

This clone came up a few times. The chain joins TRBV9 to TRBJ1-2; 8 bases are shared with TRBD1. Looked up from germline, CDR1 is SGDLS and CDR2 is YYNGEE. The CDR3 sequence is 12 residues long. V shed 7 bases, J shed 3 bases, and the junction held 2 bases outside the gene matches. The CDR3 bases are TGTGCCAGCTCGACAGGGGACTATGGCTACACCTTC. It translates to CASSTGDYGYTF.

This chain connects TRBV4-3 to TRBJ1-4; 10 positions match TRBD1. This CDR3 contains 16 residues. V shed 1 base and J 7 bases; nucleotides not matched to a gene: 6. Germline V gene sequence: CDR1 LGHNA, CDR2 YSLEER. In DNA form, the CDR3 reads TGCGCCAGCAGCCAAGTACCGGGACAGGGGATTGAAAAACTGTTTTTT. Encoded protein: CASSQVPGQGIEKLFF.

The J gene is TRBJ2-7, the V gene TRBV28; 13 positions match TRBD2. Germline assignment: CDR1 MDHEN and CDR2 SYDVKM. The CDR3 extends over 16 amino acids. Trimming removed 2 bases from V and 6 bases from J; junction bases left unmatched: 7. In nucleotides, the CDR3 is TGTGCCAGCAGTTTACCCGGACTAGCGGGGGAGGCCGAGCAGTACTTC. This translates into CASSLPGLAGEAEQYF. The full variable domain, with the rest looked up from reference TRBV28 and TRBJ2-7, is DVKVTQSSRYLVKRTGEKVFLECVQDMDHENMFWYRQDPGLGLRLIYFSYDVKMKEKGDIPEGYSVSREKKERFSLILESASTNQTSMYLCASSLPGLAGEAEQYFGPGTRLTVT.

The chain recombines TRBV27 with TRBJ1-4; D ambiguous. V lost 7 bases and J lost 5, with 17 bases in between. CDR1 and CDR2 from the germline V gene are MNHEY and SMNVEV (reference sequence). The CDR3 extends over 15 amino acids. CDR3 DNA: TGTGCCAGCATTCATCAAGGGAGTGCGAATGAAAAACTGTTTTTT. Protein sequence: CASIHQGSANEKLFF.

The count of this clone is one. The CDR3 protein is CASSEGNSGAFF. CDR3 nucleotide sequence: TGTGCCAGCAGTGAAGGAAACTCAGGAGCTTTCTTT. V usage is TRBV2 and J usage is TRBJ1-1; D is unresolved. V was cut by 1 base and J by 10 bases, with 10 bases left in between. From germline, CDR1 is SNHLY and CDR2 FYNNEI. The CDR3 contains 12 residues.

The rearrangement uses TRBV11-2 and TRBJ1-2; 7 nucleotides agree with TRBD1. Germline V gene sequence: CDR1 SGHAT, CDR2 FQNNGV. The CDR3 has 16 residues. The junction had 11 bases not matched to a gene; V was cut back by 2 bases and J by 5 bases. In DNA, the CDR3 is TGTGCCAGCAGCTTAACAGGGGCACGGGGGACGTATGGCTACACCTTC. Its protein is CASSLTGARGTYGYTF.

The chain recombines TRBV2 with TRBJ2-3, with TRBD2 matching 15 bases. Trimming at V came to 5 bases and at J to 2 bases, leaving 5 bases not matched to a gene. The CDR3 has 17 residues. The V gene's germline CDR1 is SNHLY and CDR2 FYNNEI. The CDR3 here is CASSLGLAGGITDTQYF. The CDR3 DNA sequence: TGTGCCAGCAGTCTTGGACTAGCGGGGGGGATCACAGATACGCAGTATTTT.

This clone was counted once. The chain has TRBV5-1 and TRBJ1-5; D is ambiguous. CDR3 length equals 14 residues. V lost 0 bases and J 5 bases, leaving 9 bases between the germline ends. Germline V gene lookup returns CDR1 SGHRS and CDR2 YFSETQ. The CDR3 loop reads CASSLGGGDQPQHF. The CDR3 nucleotides are TGCGCCAGCAGCTTGGGAGGTGGAGATCAGCCCCAGCATTTT.

This chain joins TRBV6-5 and TRBJ2-7; maybe TRBD1 (6 bases). CDR3 length equals 13 residues. Germline CDR1 MNHEY, CDR2 SVGAGI. V lost 10 bases and J lost 3, with 16 bases in between. CDR3: CATRGGAHYEQYF. CDR3 sequence (DNA): TGTGCCACCAGAGGGGGTGCACACTACGAGCAGTACTTC.

The chain couples TRBV28 to TRBJ1-5; D uncertain. The CDR3 runs 12 residues. CDR1 and CDR2 (germline): MDHEN, SYDVKM. Trimming shortened V by 7 bases and J by 4 bases, and 8 bases separated the two germline ends. The CDR3 here is CASTLSNQPQHF. The CDR3, as DNA: TGTGCCAGCACCTTATCTAATCAGCCCCAGCATTTT.

The genes are TRBV9 and TRBJ1-2; D possibly corresponds to TRBD1 (5 bases). From germline, CDR1 is SGDLS and CDR2 YYNGEE. The CDR3 contains 13 residues. V was clipped by 4 bases and J by 6 bases, with 13 bases between them. Here the CDR3 DNA reads TGTGCCAGCAGCCGCTCGACGGGGGATGGCTACACCTTC. Protein sequence: CASSRSTGDGYTF.

Only a few counts were recorded for this clone. The rearrangement joins TRBV5-1 to TRBJ1-1; 9 bases map to TRBD1. The CDR3 consists of 15 residues. After removal of 0 bases from V and 1 base from J, the junction contained 1 base not matched to a gene. Germline CDR1 reads SGHRS; CDR2 reads YFSETQ. In nucleotides, the CDR3 is TGCGCCAGCAGCTTGGGGACAGGGGCGAACACTGAAGCTTTCTTT. Its translation: CASSLGTGANTEAFF.

This clone was recorded many times. The DNA for the CDR3 is TGCGCCAGCAGCCAAGATCTGCCCCGGGAGCAGTTCTTC. Its protein is CASSQDLPREQFF. The chain couples TRBV4-3 to TRBJ2-1; D remains ambiguous. The germline gives CDR1 LGHNA, CDR2 YSLEER. V lost 0 bases and J 10 bases, leaving 10 bases between the germline ends. This CDR3 is built from 13 residues.

The chain employs TRBV10-1 and TRBJ1-1; D is uncertain. CDR1 is WNHNN and CDR2 is SYGVQD in the germline V gene (reference sequence). The length of the CDR3 is 15 residues. The V end lost 1 base, the J end lost 0 bases, and 9 bases lay between the germline ends. The DNA for the CDR3 is TGCGCCAGCAGTGAGTATAGCAAGATGAACACTGAAGCTTTCTTT. Its protein is CASSEYSKMNTEAFF.

CDR3 sequence: CASRGGLVADTQYF. The CDR3 DNA is TGTGCCAGCAGGGGCGGGTTAGTAGCAGATACGCAGTATTTT. The gene calls are TRBV6-5 and TRBJ2-3; D might be TRBD2 (5 bases). Germline CDR1 and CDR2: MNHEY and SVGAGI. The V and J ends lost 6 bases and 4 bases respectively, with 14 bases between them. CDR3 length: 14 amino acids.

This clone occurred once. The rearrangement joins TRBV9 to TRBJ2-1; D is uncertain. The CDR3 runs to 15 residues. Germline V gene sequence: CDR1 SGDLS, CDR2 YYNGEE. V gave up 0 bases and J gave up 5 bases, with 12 bases separating them. The DNA of the CDR3 is TGTGCCAGCAGCGTAGAGAAACGGAGAGACAATGAGCAGTTCTTC. It codes for CASSVEKRRDNEQFF.

This chain uses TRBV28 with TRBJ1-5; no definite D call. The germline V gene has CDR1 MDHEN and CDR2 SYDVKM. CDR3 size: 13 residues. V shed 6 bases and J shed 5 bases, with 11 bases lying between them. CDR3 region: CASRAHRDQPQHF. The CDR3 coding sequence is TGTGCCAGCAGAGCTCACAGAGATCAGCCCCAGCATTTT.

This chain links TRBV30 with TRBJ2-5; TRBD2 might be the D (7 bases). The CDR3 contains 16 residues. CDR1 and CDR2 (germline): GTSNPN, SVGIG (reference sequence). V gave up 7 bases and J gave up 2 bases, with 23 bases separating them. The CDR3, as DNA: TGTGCCTCGGCCCCCGTCGGCGGGGGCGAGCAAGAGACCCAGTACTTC. Translated, it gives CASAPVGGGEQETQYF.